A single sample gave rise to the 17 T cell receptor beta chains below, sequenced in a study of Graves' ophthalmopathy and Graves' hyperthyroidism. The study amplified TCR beta CDR3 regions using RNA transcripts. Scientists carried out first-round RT-PCR using HTBI primers and then a second-round multiplex PCR. TCRdb processed the multiplex PCR reads anew with MiXCR; each CDR3 protein has one entry. The table lists some 150,000 distinct CDR3 sequences, around two fifths of them singletons, with around 8.9% in the top ten. The sequencing sample was made of peripheral blood. The receptors were gathered from a man aged 30 to 39 with Graves' ophthalmopathy.

This clonotype was detected ten times or more. The chain combines TRBV11-3 with TRBJ2-5; 7 bases align to TRBD2. The CDR3 length is 14 residues. J was trimmed by 5 bases and V by 3 bases; bases with no gene match: 6. Germline V gene data show CDR1 as SGHNT and CDR2 as YENEEA. CDR3 bases: TGTGCCAGCAGCTTTGGTCGGGAGGTGGAGACCCAGTACTTC. Its protein product is CASSFGREVETQYF.

This clonotype was observed once. The rearrangement links TRBV7-8 to TRBJ1-6; possibly TRBD1 for D (6 bases). Germline assignment: CDR1 SGHVS and CDR2 FQNEAQ. This CDR3 comprises 16 residues. Trimming stripped 6 bases from V and 8 bases from J, with 20 bases between. The CDR3 DNA follows: TGTGCCAGCAGTCCAAACAGGGTACGAGGGGATTCACCCCTCCACTTT. Residues: CASSPNRVRGDSPLHF.

V is TRBV7-8 and J is TRBJ1-1; the D gene is possibly TRBD1 (6 bases). There are 14 residues in the CDR3. In germline, CDR1 is SGHVS, CDR2 FQNEAQ. V dropped 7 bases and J dropped 1 base, with 13 bases sitting between them. The CDR3 here is CASKVGRGNTEAFF. The CDR3 nucleotides are TGTGCCAGCAAGGTTGGCAGGGGGAACACTGAAGCTTTCTTT.

This clonotype was found many times. The gene calls are TRBV5-1 and TRBJ1-6, with D maybe TRBD1 (6 bases). Trimming pared 4 bases from V and 10 bases from J, leaving 12 bases between. The V gene's germline CDR1 is SGHRS and CDR2 YFSETQ. The CDR3 has 13 residues. The CDR3 here is CASSPHRESPLHF. CDR3 coding DNA: TGCGCCAGCAGCCCCCACAGGGAGTCACCCCTCCACTTT.

This clonotype was recorded at least ten times. The chain couples TRBV27 to TRBJ1-6, with TRBD1 matching 11 bases. Unmatched junction bases numbered 6, after V lost 6 bases and J lost 11 bases. The CDR3 length is 14 residues. CDR1 MNHEY and CDR2 SMNVEV come from the germline V gene (reference sequence). The CDR3 reads CASRRTGGVPPLHF. CDR3 in DNA: TGTGCCAGCAGGCGGACAGGGGGCGTGCCACCCCTCCACTTT.

There are many counts of this clonotype. The chain is built from TRBV28 and TRBJ1-5, with 11 bases aligning to TRBD1. Germline V gene lookup returns CDR1 MDHEN and CDR2 SYDVKM. V shed 4 bases, J shed 4 bases, and the junction held 9 bases outside the gene matches. The CDR3 extends over 17 amino acids. Here the CDR3 DNA reads TGTGCCAGCAGTTCGGAGTATTGGGACAGGGGGAATCAGCCCCAGCATTTT. This sequence encodes CASSSEYWDRGNQPQHF.

This clonotype was recorded many times. V gene TRBV24-1 combines with J gene TRBJ1-1, with D perhaps TRBD1 (5 bases). V lost 5 bases, J lost 0 bases, and 12 bases lay in between. The CDR3 contains 15 residues. Germline CDR1 KGHDR, CDR2 SFDVKD. CDR3 in DNA: TGTGCCACCAGTGTGGGGGATTCTATGAACACTGAAGCTTTCTTT. It translates to CATSVGDSMNTEAFF.

The rearrangement links TRBV7-8 to TRBJ2-6; D not resolved. Between the trimmed V and J ends, which lost 5 bases and 0 bases, there was a span of 8 bases. The CDR3 totals 15 residues. Germline V gives CDR1 SGHVS, CDR2 FQNEAQ. This CDR3 reads CASSRWGSGANVLTF. The DNA of the CDR3 is TGTGCCAGCAGCCGCTGGGGCTCTGGGGCCAACGTCCTGACTTTC.

CDR3 sequence: CASSNGEARGLQTQYF. In DNA form, the CDR3 reads TGTGCCAGCAGTAATGGGGAGGCGCGCGGGTTGCAGACCCAGTACTTC. V is TRBV12-3 or TRBV12-4 and J is TRBJ2-5; the D gene is possibly TRBD2 (6 bases). V was clipped by 5 bases and J by 6 bases, with 22 bases between them. The CDR3 is made up of 16 amino acids.

This clonotype was seen at least ten times. This chain uses TRBV6-2 or TRBV6-3 with TRBJ2-7, with 9 bases that match TRBD1. The CDR3 covers 14 residues. Germline V gene data show CDR1 as MNHEY and CDR2 as SVGEGT. V was pared by 4 bases and J by 4 bases, with 5 bases of the junction left unmatched. CDR3 sequence reads: CASSSPGQGYEQYF. The DNA for the CDR3 is TGTGCCAGCAGTTCCCCGGGACAGGGTTACGAGCAGTACTTC.

This clonotype was counted ten times or more. The chain recombines TRBV2 with TRBJ1-6; TRBD1 might be the D (5 bases). Per the germline V gene, CDR1 is SNHLY and CDR2 is FYNNEI. The ends were cut back, 2 bases at V and 1 base at J, with 6 bases in the middle. The CDR3 extends over 15 amino acids. The CDR3 protein is CASSERGSYNSPLHF. In nucleotides, the CDR3 is TGTGCCAGCAGTGAAAGGGGATCCTATAATTCACCCCTCCACTTT.

This clonotype has ten or more counts. The genes are TRBV19 and TRBJ2-5; no firm D call. CDR3 length: 14 residues. Looked up from germline, CDR1 is LNHDA and CDR2 is SQIVND (reference sequence). Trimming shortened V by 2 bases and J by 5 bases, and 12 bases separated the two germline ends. The CDR3, as DNA: TGTGCCAGTAGTATAAGCCACCGGTGGGAGACCCAGTACTTC. It codes for CASSISHRWETQYF. The entire variable domain, with the rest obtained from reference TRBV19 and TRBJ2-5, is as follows: DGGITQSPKYLFRKEGQNVTLSCEQNLNHDAMYWYRQDPGQGLRLIYYSQIVNDFQKGDIAEGYSVSREKKESFPLTVTSAQKNPTAFYLCASSISHRWETQYFGPGTRLLVL.

The rearrangement uses TRBV6-1 and TRBJ1-1; no reliable D call. The germline V and J ends were trimmed by 7 bases and 3 bases, with 12 bases remaining between them. Germline V gene lookup returns CDR1 MNHNS and CDR2 SASEGT. CDR3 length equals 13 residues. The CDR3 region has the DNA TGTGCCAGCACCATTTTAGCGGACACTGAAGCTTTCTTT. Amino acid sequence: CASTILADTEAFF.

The J gene is TRBJ1-2, the V gene TRBV28; 8 nucleotides agree with TRBD1. The J segment lost 5 bases and the V segment lost 3 bases, leaving 2 bases of the junction unmatched. The CDR3 runs to 13 residues. CDR1 is MDHEN and CDR2 is SYDVKM in the germline V gene. The CDR3 region has the DNA TGTGCCAGCAGTTTGACAGGGGAATATGGCTACACCTTC. This gives the protein CASSLTGEYGYTF.

This clonotype was seen at least ten times. The rearrangement joins TRBV2 to TRBJ2-2, with TRBD2 identical over 13 bases. The CDR3 loop spans 17 amino acids. Germline V gene lookup returns CDR1 SNHLY and CDR2 FYNNEI. J was trimmed by 7 bases and V by 5 bases; bases with no gene match: 10. The CDR3 DNA reads as TGTGCCAGCAGTATTGATAGGGGACTAGCGGGAAACGGGGAGCTGTTTTTT. This gives the protein CASSIDRGLAGNGELFF.

Ten or more counts support this clonotype. The chain combines TRBV28 with TRBJ1-1, with 7 bases aligning to TRBD1. The CDR3 covers 15 residues. Germline-derived CDR1 and CDR2 are MDHEN and SYDVKM. Trimming removed 5 bases from V and 3 bases from J; junction bases left unmatched: 9. The CDR3 reads CASSTLTGPHTEAFF. The CDR3 coding sequence is TGTGCCAGCAGTACCCTGACAGGGCCCCACACTGAAGCTTTCTTT.

This clonotype is classed as medium-sized. This could be a read error, since a much larger clone is one nucleotide away. The V and J genes are TRBV6-2 or TRBV6-3 and TRBJ2-7, with D possibly TRBD1 on 6 matching bases. V shed 2 bases and J shed 0 bases, with 8 bases lying between them. The CDR3 totals 14 residues. Per the germline V gene, CDR1 is MNHEY and CDR2 is SVGEGT. The CDR3 spells CASSYRDNSYEQYF. As DNA, the CDR3 is TGTGCCAGCAGTTACCGGGACAACTCCTACGAGCAGTACTTC.